This T cell receptor beta chain was recovered during a study of blood T cell repertoires in COVID-19. Study as a whole: COVID-19 samples from acute and convalescent phases originated in the United States, Italy and Spain. Sources were T cells, B-cell-depleted T cells, or PBMCs; the material itself was cDNA or gDNA.

The V and J ends lost 6 bases and 1 base respectively, with 13 bases between them. Germline V lookup: CDR1 MDHEN, CDR2 SYDVKM. The CDR3 has 14 residues. Original data processing: Cell counts per sample came from amplifying reference gene primers. Repertoires were generated with immunoSEQ multiplex PCR, while TCRdb's copy carries only in-frame clones and drops some. The DNA was the basis for D and trimming; V, J and clone size are from that table. The data hold 85,000 to 90,000 clones, with 86% observed a single time. Sequencing was carried out using peripheral blood. V and J are TRBV28 and TRBJ2-7, with D perhaps matching TRBD1 (6 bases). The origin of this receptor is a human donor in a cohort sampled during active COVID-19. CDR3 nucleotide sequence: TGTGCCAGCAGCCTTTCAGGGGAGTCCTACGAGCAGTACTTC. Translation gives CASSLSGESYEQYF.